These T cell receptor beta chains were read from a single sample in a study of lymphopenia after photon versus proton radiotherapy. Here immunoSEQ multiplex PCR was the method, and the copy in TCRdb shows in-frame clones only, minus some. The table lists 39,000 or so clones, about 93% of them singletons, with roughly 15% in the top ten. Sequencing was performed on peripheral blood, taken from a patient treated with photon-based radiotherapy. Receptor source: a man between 60 and 70 years old with cholangiocarcinoma. CDR3s include the opening cysteine and the closing phenylalanine or tryptophan. The D gene is left open where the match is weak. Where a row states a size, it is once, few, many or the class of an expanded clone; other rows omit it.

D gene	clone size	V gene	J gene	CDR3 DNA	CDR3 protein
.	.	TRBV28	TRBJ2-7	TGTGCCAGCAGGCCCCGATTAGGGGGGCGGAGGAGCTCCTACGAGCAGTACTTC	CASRPRLGGRRSSYEQYF
TRBD1	.	TRBV15	TRBJ2-7	TGTGCCACCAGCAGGGACAGGGCTTCCTACGAGCAGTACTTC	CATSRDRASYEQYF
.	.	TRBV5-1	TRBJ2-1	TGCGCCAGCAGCTTGAGGGCAGCCCTGGGGGGTTACAATGAGCAGTTCTTC	CASSLRAALGGYNEQFF
.	.	TRBV7-2	TRBJ1-1	TGTGCCAGCAGCTTAGCCAGGGAGAACACTGAAGCTTTCTTT	CASSLARENTEAFF
TRBD1	.	TRBV4-1	TRBJ1-4	TGCGCCAGCGGGGGACAGGGGGATGAAAAACTGTTTTTT	CASGGQGDEKLFF
TRBD1	.	TRBV28	TRBJ1-6	TGTGCCAGCAGTTTAAACCCACAGGGGGCTAATTCACCCCTCCACTTT	CASSLNPQGANSPLHF
.	.	TRBV9	TRBJ1-1	TGTGCCAGCAGCCTCATTTTGGGGACTGAAGCTTTCTTT	CASSLILGTEAFF
TRBD1	.	TRBV9	TRBJ2-1	TGTGCCAGCAGCCTGGACAGGGGAAGGTTTTTAAGCTCCTACAATGAGCAGTTCTTC	CASSLDRGRFLSSYNEQFF
TRBD2	.	TRBV5-1	TRBJ2-7	TGCGCCAGCAGCTCGAGACTAGCGGGAGGGCCCTCCGACGAGCAGTACTTC	CASSSRLAGGPSDEQYF
.	.	TRBV2	TRBJ1-1	TGTGCCAGCAGTGAGTTGGGGACCACTGAAGCTTTCTTT	CASSELGTTEAFF
.	.	TRBV2	TRBJ2-7	TGTGCCAGCAAGGTGGCGAACTACGAGCAGTACTTC	CASKVANYEQYF
.	few	TRBV7-8	TRBJ2-4	TGTGCCAGCAGCCTGGACGGGGGCATTCAGTACTTC	CASSLDGGIQYF
TRBD1	.	TRBV6-1	TRBJ2-5	TGTGCCAGCAGTGAAGGCTTTGGGACAGGGTATTCGGAAGAGACCCAGTACTTC	CASSEGFGTGYSEETQYF
.	.	TRBV5-1	TRBJ1-2	TGCGCCAGCAAGGCTCGGTCCGATTATGGCTACACCTTC	CASKARSDYGYTF
.	.	TRBV7-2	TRBJ1-5	TGTGCCAGCAGCTTAGCGGCACTCGGGGCATCAGCGGCCCAGCATTTT	CASSLAALGASAAQHF
.	.	TRBV7-9	TRBJ2-2	TGTGCCAGCAGCCCAGACAGGCTCACCGGGGAGCTGTTTTTT	CASSPDRLTGELFF
TRBD2	.	TRBV9	TRBJ2-3	TGTGCCAGCAGCGTATTCGGGACTAACACAGATACGCAGTATTTT	CASSVFGTNTDTQYF
.	.	TRBV5-1	TRBJ2-1	TGCGCCAGCAGCTTTACCGGGAGTGACAATGAGCAGTTCTTC	CASSFTGSDNEQFF
.	.	TRBV7-6	TRBJ2-7	TGTGCCAGCAGCTTAGTCTTCCCAGGGAGGTTCTACGAGCAGTACTTC	CASSLVFPGRFYEQYF
.	.	TRBV19	TRBJ1-2	TGTGCCTCTAGGGCTAATGGGGCTCCATATGGCTACACCTTC	CASRANGAPYGYTF
.	.	TRBV5-5	TRBJ2-7	TGTGCCAGCAGTTATACGGGCGGGGACCCCTACGAGCAGTACTTC	CASSYTGGDPYEQYF
.	.	TRBV5-5	TRBJ2-1	TGTGCCAGCAGAAGGACGGGATACAATGAGCAGTTCTTC	CASRRTGYNEQFF
.	.	TRBV7-2	TRBJ1-4	TGTGCCAGCAGCTCAGAGGCAGGGCGGAGTGAAAAACTGTTTTTT	CASSSEAGRSEKLFF
TRBD2	.	TRBV19	TRBJ2-7	TGTGCCAGTAGTATAAGCGCTAGCGGGACGTACGAGCAGTACTTC	CASSISASGTYEQYF
TRBD1	.	TRBV6-5	TRBJ2-3	TGTGCCAGCAGTTACTCGTTCAGGGGGCCTACAGATACGCAGTATTTT	CASSYSFRGPTDTQYF
TRBD1	.	TRBV6-6	TRBJ1-5	TGTGCCAGCAGAGGGACAGAACTAGCTAGCAATCAGCCCCAGCATTTT	CASRGTELASNQPQHF
.	.	TRBV10-3	TRBJ2-7	TGTGCCATCAGCCTGGGGTACGAGCAGTACTTC	CAISLGYEQYF
TRBD1	.	TRBV28	TRBJ1-3	TGTGCCAGCAGTTCTCCTCCCCCACGGGACAGCTCTGGAAACACCATATATTTT	CASSSPPPRDSSGNTIYF
.	.	TRBV7-9	TRBJ2-7	TGTGCCAGCAGTTCCGGACGCAGCCCTACGAGTTGGCAGTACTTC	CASSSGRSPTSWQYF
TRBD2	.	TRBV11-2	TRBJ2-3	TGTGCCAGCAGCTTAGATCGGGGGGACACAGATACGCAGTATTTT	CASSLDRGDTDTQYF
.	.	TRBV11-1	TRBJ2-2	TGTGCCAGCAGCTCAAGGACAGCCAACACCGGGGAGCTGTTTTTT	CASSSRTANTGELFF
.	.	TRBV9	TRBJ2-3	TGTGCCAGCAGCCCTGGTAGTAGTACAGATACGCAGTATTTT	CASSPGSSTDTQYF